The rows below give T cell receptor beta chains drawn from one sample of a study of blood T cell repertoires in COVID-19. Profiled with immunoSEQ multiplex PCR; TCRdb holds only in-frame clones, not every one. The profile shows 70,000 or so clones, 82% of them singletons. The material sequenced was peripheral blood. The receptors stem from a human donor in a cohort sampled during active COVID-19. Each CDR3 is given with its conserved first and last residue. D genes are given only for firm matches. Expanded clones get a size class; other rows say once, few or many, or leave the size out.

J gene,clone size,D gene,V gene,CDR3 protein,CDR3 DNA
TRBJ2-7,.,TRBD2,TRBV7-7,CASSLVAGPSYEQYF,TGTGCTAGCAGCCTCGTAGCGGGGCCCTCCTACGAGCAGTACTTC
TRBJ2-7,.,TRBD1,TRBV7-6,CASSPSPRTGGDEQYF,TGTGCCAGCAGCCCTTCCCCCCGGACAGGGGGCGACGAGCAGTACTTC
TRBJ2-7,.,.,TRBV7-2,CASSLRAGPGEQYF,TGTGCCAGCAGCTTAAGGGCAGGGCCCGGGGAGCAGTACTTC
TRBJ2-7,.,TRBD2,TRBV15,CATSTSGGLVGGQYF,TGTGCCACCAGCACGAGCGGGGGGCTTGTCGGAGGGCAGTACTTC
TRBJ2-6,once,.,TRBV30,CAWSGGRLAGANVLTF,TGTGCCTGGTCAGGAGGCCGGCTAGCTGGGGCCAACGTCCTGACTTTC
TRBJ1-1,.,.,TRBV5-1,CASSLAAGTEAFF,TGCGCCAGCAGCTTGGCGGCAGGCACTGAAGCTTTCTTT
TRBJ1-2,.,.,TRBV10-2,CASSGDRRYGYTF,TGCGCCAGCAGTGGCGACAGACGCTATGGCTACACCTTC
TRBJ1-2,.,TRBD1,TRBV7-2,CASSAQPGGDSGYTF,TGTGCCAGCAGCGCACAGCCAGGGGGCGACAGTGGCTACACCTTC
TRBJ2-1,.,TRBD1,TRBV19,CASSPLKGQQYNEQFF,TGTGCCAGTAGCCCTCTAAAGGGACAGCAGTACAATGAGCAGTTCTTC
TRBJ1-1,.,TRBD1,TRBV5-1,CASSSGYGQGVNTEAFF,TGCGCCAGCAGCTCGGGATACGGACAGGGGGTTAACACTGAAGCTTTCTTT
TRBJ2-3,.,.,TRBV12-3/TRBV12-4,CASSPVRDTQYF,TGTGCCAGCAGTCCCGTTAGAGATACGCAGTATTTT
TRBJ1-5,.,TRBD1,TRBV5-1,CASSPGAGGSSNQPQHF,TGCGCCAGCTCCCCCGGGGCAGGGGGCTCGAGCAATCAGCCCCAGCATTTT
TRBJ2-5,.,.,TRBV9,CASSVEEGRLETQYF,TGTGCCAGCAGCGTAGAGGAGGGGCGCTTAGAGACCCAGTACTTC
TRBJ1-1,once,TRBD1,TRBV7-2,CASSSWTGATEAFF,TGTGCCAGCAGCTCCTGGACAGGGGCAACTGAAGCTTTCTTT
TRBJ1-6,.,TRBD1,TRBV5-6,CASSLVDRDNSPLHF,TGTGCCAGCAGCTTAGTTGACAGGGATAATTCACCCCTCCACTTT
TRBJ1-2,.,.,TRBV5-1,CASSATDNYGYTF,TGCGCCAGCAGCGCGACAGATAACTATGGCTACACCTTC
TRBJ1-5,.,.,TRBV6-5,CASSSPGGNQPQHF,TGTGCCAGCAGTTCCCCCGGTGGCAATCAGCCCCAGCATTTT
TRBJ1-2,.,TRBD1,TRBV2,CASSEWQGEDGYTF,TGTGCCAGCAGTGAGTGGCAGGGGGAGGATGGCTACACCTTC
TRBJ2-1,.,.,TRBV5-6,CASSWGGSNYNEQFF,TGTGCCAGCAGCTGGGGGGGCTCCAACTACAATGAGCAGTTCTTC
TRBJ2-7,.,TRBD1,TRBV7-2,CASSRQGQGGIYEQYF,TGTGCCAGCAGCAGACAGGGACAGGGAGGGATCTACGAGCAGTACTTC
TRBJ2-5,.,.,TRBV7-9,CASSLLTGETQYF,TGTGCCAGCAGCTTATTGACGGGAGAGACCCAGTACTTC
TRBJ2-5,few,TRBD1,TRBV6-5,CASSRDRGGETQYF,TGTGCCAGCAGTCGGGACAGGGGGGGAGAGACCCAGTACTTC
TRBJ1-1,.,TRBD1,TRBV19,CASTTTQGAYTEAFF,TGTGCCAGTACCACGACTCAGGGGGCCTACACTGAAGCTTTCTTT
TRBJ1-5,.,TRBD1,TRBV11-2,CASTPEGDSYQPQHF,TGTGCCAGCACCCCGGAGGGGGACAGTTATCAGCCCCAGCATTTT
TRBJ2-3,.,.,TRBV6-5,CASSSSAGGVTDTQYF,.
TRBJ1-6,.,TRBD1,TRBV5-1,CASSLAPGQSNSPLHF,TGCGCCAGCAGCTTGGCCCCGGGACAGTCTAATTCACCCCTCCACTTT
TRBJ1-6,.,.,TRBV3-1/TRBV3-2,CASSTNYQTNSPLHF,TGTGCCAGCAGCACAAACTACCAGACTAATTCACCCCTCCACTTT
TRBJ1-3,few,.,TRBV5-6,CASSRLAQESSGNTIYF,TGTGCCAGCAGCCGACTCGCACAGGAATCCTCTGGAAACACCATATATTTT
TRBJ1-1,.,TRBD1,TRBV18,CASSLLGTGTSFSTEAFF,TGTGCCAGCTCCCTCTTAGGGACAGGGACATCATTTAGCACTGAAGCTTTCTTT
TRBJ1-5,.,.,TRBV2,CASSAQSNQPQHF,TGTGCCAGCAGTGCACAGAGCAATCAGCCCCAGCATTTT
TRBJ2-5,.,.,TRBV29-1,CSVDQGLGETQYF,TGCAGCGTAGACCAGGGACTTGGAGAGACCCAGTACTTC
TRBJ1-2,.,TRBD1,TRBV19,CASSQGQGGNYGYTF,TGTGCCAGTAGTCAGGGACAGGGAGGGAACTATGGCTACACCTTC
TRBJ2-2,few,.,TRBV12-3/TRBV12-4,CASSFRANGELFF,TGTGCCAGCAGTTTCCGCGCTAACGGGGAGCTGTTTTTT
TRBJ2-3,.,.,TRBV27,CASSPTRGDTQYF,TGTGCCAGCAGTCCCACCCGGGGGGATACGCAGTATTTT
TRBJ1-3,.,.,TRBV25-1,CASSDVSSGNTIYF,TGTGCCAGCAGTGACGTATCCTCTGGAAACACCATATATTTT
TRBJ2-5,.,.,TRBV7-9,CASSRTEETQYF,TGTGCCAGCAGTCGGACAGAAGAGACCCAGTACTTC
TRBJ1-1,.,.,TRBV6-2/TRBV6-3,CASSFTGLGTEAFF,TGTGCCAGCAGTTTTACAGGGCTGGGCACTGAAGCTTTCTTT
TRBJ1-1,.,.,TRBV4-2,CASSLRPTPDRRNAFF,TGTGCCAGCAGCCTCCGACCGACCCCTGACAGGCGAAACGCTTTCTTT
TRBJ1-6,once,TRBD1,TRBV2,CAKATGTDNSPLHF,TGTGCCAAGGCGACAGGGACCGATAATTCACCCCTCCACTTT
TRBJ2-3,.,.,TRBV30,CAWSTPVTDTQYF,TGTGCCTGGAGTACCCCAGTCACAGATACGCAGTATTTT
TRBJ2-7,.,TRBD2,TRBV7-9,CASSPGTSSYEQYF,TGTGCCAGCAGCCCCGGGACTAGCTCCTACGAGCAGTACTTC
TRBJ1-4,.,.,TRBV9,CASSPGQRLNEKLFF,TGTGCCAGCAGTCCAGGACAGCGCCTAAATGAAAAACTGTTTTTT
TRBJ2-7,.,.,TRBV12-5,CASGLVLGASTYEQYF,TGTGCTAGTGGTTTGGTACTGGGAGCCTCAACCTACGAGCAGTACTTC
TRBJ2-6,.,TRBD2,TRBV4-3,CASSQELRSGGLAGANVLTF,TGCGCCAGCAGCCAAGAATTAAGGAGCGGGGGGTTGGCTGGGGCCAACGTCCTGACTTTC
TRBJ2-4,.,.,TRBV10-2,CASRGAGAGKNIQYF,TGCGCCAGCAGAGGTGCAGGGGCTGGCAAAAACATTCAGTACTTC